Presented here are 22 T cell receptor beta chains from one specimen sequenced in a study of CD8 T cells in Susac syndrome. cDNA came from roughly 0.53 to 1 ug RNA primed by random hexamers. TCRdb re-analysed the immunoSEQ multiplex PCR reads in MiXCR, keeping a single row per CDR3 protein. The sample comprises 150,000 to 200,000 distinct CDR3 sequences, around 94% of which are singletons, and roughly 0.099% rests with the top ten. Sequencing used CD4+ T cells from PBMCs. The receptor set was obtained from a human donor with multiple sclerosis.

The gene calls are TRBV19 and TRBJ2-6; 8 nucleotides line up with TRBD1. CDR3 size: 19 residues. V shed 7 bases and J 0 bases; nucleotides not matched to a gene: 14. Germline-derived CDR1 and CDR2 are LNHDA and SQIVND (reference sequence). Here the CDR3 reads CASIDRSGGSASGANVLTF. The CDR3 region has the DNA TGTGCCAGTATCGATCGGTCAGGGGGCTCCGCCTCTGGGGCCAACGTCCTGACTTTC.

V and J are TRBV3-1 and TRBJ1-1, with D unresolved. The CDR3 covers 12 residues. The germline CDR1 and CDR2 sequences are LGHDT and YNNKEL (reference sequence). V gave up 6 bases and J gave up 4 bases, with 9 bases separating them. The CDR3, as DNA: TGTGCCAGCAGTCGAGGGAGCACTGAAGCTTTCTTT. It codes for CASSRGSTEAFF.

This rearrangement joins TRBV11-3 to TRBJ2-3; D is uncertain. Germline V gene lookup returns CDR1 SGHNT and CDR2 YENEEA. Trimming took off 0 bases at V and 5 bases at J, with 6 bases between the two ends. This CDR3 region has 13 residues. CDR3: CASSLEPEDTQYF. In nucleotides, the CDR3 is TGTGCCAGCAGCTTAGAACCCGAAGATACGCAGTATTTT.

V usage is TRBV20-1 and J usage is TRBJ2-7; 9 bases line up with TRBD1. The CDR3 sequence is 13 residues long. Trimming removed 3 bases from V and 6 bases from J; junction bases left unmatched: 6. Germline V CDR1 and CDR2: DFQATT, SNEGSKA (reference sequence). Here the CDR3 DNA reads TGCAGTGCTAGTGGGACAGGGCGGTCCGAGCAGTACTTC. This encodes CSASGTGRSEQYF.

CDR3 in DNA: TGTGCTACGGCAGCCAAAAACATTCAGTACTTC. Amino acid sequence: CATAAKNIQYF. The chain has TRBV25-1 and TRBJ2-4; no definite D call. Looked up from germline, CDR1 is MGHDK and CDR2 is SYGVNS. The CDR3 is 11 amino acids.

CDR3 in DNA: TGTGCCAGCAGTCGCCTGGGACAGAACTCCTACGAGCAGTACTTC. It translates to CASSRLGQNSYEQYF. The chain is built from TRBV28 and TRBJ2-7, with 7 bases lining up with TRBD1. Per germline, CDR1 MDHEN and CDR2 SYDVKM. V trimming: 5 bases; J trimming: 0 bases; junction bases outside the gene matches: 7. The CDR3 sequence is 15 residues long.

The chain carries TRBV7-2 and TRBJ1-5; D is undetermined. The CDR3 sequence is 13 residues long. The germline V and J ends were trimmed by 1 base and 5 bases, with 6 bases remaining between them. Germline assignment: CDR1 SGHTA and CDR2 FQGNSA. CDR3 protein: CASSLVRDQPQHF. CDR3 DNA sequence: TGTGCCAGCAGCTTAGTTCGGGATCAGCCCCAGCATTTT.

The chain combines TRBV13 with TRBJ2-2; D not certain. Trimming took off 3 bases at V and 7 bases at J, with 15 bases between the two ends. The CDR3 loop spans 15 amino acids. Germline CDR1 reads PRHDT; CDR2 reads FYEKMQ (reference sequence). The DNA of the CDR3 is TGTGCCAGCAGCTTCCGCGGCAGCTTATTCGGGGAGCTGTTTTTT. The encoded protein is CASSFRGSLFGELFF.

For the CDR3, the DNA is TGTGCCAGCAGCCCCCGGAGGACAGGGTTTTACGAGCAGTACTTC. Translated: CASSPRRTGFYEQYF. The V call is TRBV12-3 or TRBV12-4, the J call TRBJ2-7; the match to TRBD1 covers 8 bases. The trim removed 6 bases at V and 4 bases at J, leaving 11 bases unmatched. The CDR3 runs 15 residues.

V usage is TRBV20-1 and J usage is TRBJ2-7; the D gene is possibly TRBD2 (5 bases). Germline V gene sequence: CDR1 DFQATT, CDR2 SNEGSKA (reference sequence). V was pared by 0 bases and J by 2 bases, with 11 bases between. The CDR3 covers 14 residues. The CDR3 reads CSARDHPSPYEQYF. CDR3 bases: TGCAGTGCTAGAGATCATCCTAGCCCCTACGAGCAGTACTTC.

This clonotype was seen only once. The chain is built from TRBV12-3 or TRBV12-4 and TRBJ1-2; D uncertain. The CDR3 totals 13 residues. Between the trimmed V and J ends, which lost 3 bases and 10 bases, there was a span of 15 bases. CDR3 region: CASSFRVQSPYTF. The CDR3 DNA reads as TGTGCCAGCAGTTTTCGGGTCCAGTCTCCCTACACCTTC.

This clonotype occurred once. The gene calls are TRBV7-9 and TRBJ2-7; 8 positions match TRBD2. Germline V gene lookup returns CDR1 SEHNR and CDR2 FQNEAQ (reference sequence). Losses at the gene ends were 5 bases for V and 4 bases for J; bases not matched to a gene: 10. CDR3 length: 15 amino acids. CDR3 sequence: CASSLRSSGSYEQYF. CDR3 coding DNA: TGTGCCAGCAGCCTAAGGTCTAGCGGGTCTTACGAGCAGTACTTC.

CDR3 amino acids: CASSPTRDSGANVLTF. The CDR3, as DNA: TGTGCCAGCAGTCCGACTAGAGACTCTGGGGCCAACGTCCTGACTTTC. The chain couples TRBV12-3 or TRBV12-4 to TRBJ2-6; tentatively, D is TRBD2 (6 bases). The CDR3 length is 16 residues. Trimming left V 5 bases short and J 0 bases short, with 11 bases between.

V gene TRBV27 combines with J gene TRBJ2-1, with D possibly TRBD1 on 6 matching bases. Germline loops: CDR1 MNHEY, CDR2 SMNVEV (reference sequence). The CDR3 covers 18 residues. Between the trimmed V and J ends, which lost 6 bases and 0 bases, there was a span of 21 bases. As DNA, the CDR3 is TGTGCCAGCAGCCTATGGGGGACATTCGAGAGCTCCTACAATGAGCAGTTCTTC. It encodes CASSLWGTFESSYNEQFF.

The chain has TRBV19 and TRBJ1-2, with D possibly being TRBD1 (5 bases). The CDR3 runs to 16 residues. The V gene lost 6 bases and the J gene lost 4 bases, with 21 bases spanning the gap. The germline CDR1 and CDR2 sequences are LNHDA and SQIVND (reference sequence). CDR3 sequence (DNA): TGTGCCAGTAGCCCGACTACGGGGAGGGGATCCTATGGCTACACCTTC. Amino acid sequence: CASSPTTGRGSYGYTF.

This chain uses TRBV18 with TRBJ1-1; 8 positions agree with TRBD1. CDR1 KGHSH and CDR2 LQKENI come from the germline V gene. This CDR3 has 16 amino acids. J lost 8 bases, V lost 1 base, and 12 bases had no gene match. This CDR3 reads CASSPRAGGIEIEAFF. In DNA form, the CDR3 reads TGTGCCAGCTCACCACGGGCAGGGGGCATCGAAATCGAAGCTTTCTTT.

This clonotype was counted a single time. The CDR3 loop reads CASSFFSQQYF. The DNA for the CDR3 is TGTGCCAGCAGTTTTTTCTCTCAGCAGTACTTC. The chain couples TRBV6-5 to TRBJ2-7; unclear D gene. The CDR3 covers 11 residues. Trimming left V 4 bases short and J 8 bases short, with 9 bases between. Germline V gives CDR1 MNHEY, CDR2 SVGAGI.

This chain uses TRBV27 with TRBJ1-1, with D maybe TRBD1 (5 bases). The CDR3 runs 12 residues. Trimming removed 4 bases at V and 11 bases at J, with 14 bases between. CDR1 MNHEY and CDR2 SMNVEV come from the germline V gene (reference sequence). CDR3 DNA: TGTGCCAGCAGTTCCCAGGGCCGAAGGGCTTTCTTT. Translation gives CASSSQGRRAFF.

This chain joins TRBV11-2 and TRBJ2-4, with D tentatively TRBD1 (6 bases). This CDR3 region has 12 residues. V was cut by 5 bases and J by 11 bases, with 13 bases left in between. Germline V gene lookup returns CDR1 SGHAT and CDR2 FQNNGV. The CDR3, as DNA: TGTGCCAGCAGCGTCAGGGGACGGCTTCAGTACTTC. This sequence encodes CASSVRGRLQYF.

In its sample, this clonotype was seen once. V and J are TRBV4-1 and TRBJ1-2, with 10 bases lining up with TRBD1. This CDR3 spans 16 amino acids. V shed 4 bases and J 1 base; nucleotides not matched to a gene: 6. Per the germline V gene, CDR1 is MGHRA and CDR2 is YSYEKL. CDR3 sequence: CASSRFGTGVNYGYTF. The CDR3, as DNA: TGCGCCAGCAGCCGATTCGGGACAGGGGTTAACTATGGCTACACCTTC.

The rearrangement joins TRBV6-5 to TRBJ2-7; D not resolved. The germline V gene encodes CDR1 MNHEY and CDR2 SVGAGI. V was trimmed by 0 bases and J by 3 bases, leaving 15 bases between them. The CDR3 totals 16 residues. Written as DNA, the CDR3 is TGTGCCAGCAGTTACTCCGCCAACGCAGCCCACTACGAGCAGTACTTC. Amino acid sequence: CASSYSANAAHYEQYF.

The CDR3 DNA sequence: TGCAGTGCTAGGGAGGTGGTGACCGGGGAGCTGTTTTTT. Encoded protein: CSAREVVTGELFF. The chain employs TRBV20-1 and TRBJ2-2, with D perhaps TRBD2 (5 bases). V was cut by 3 bases and J by 5 bases, with 10 bases left in between. This CDR3 is built from 13 residues. CDR1 and CDR2 from the germline V gene are DFQATT and SNEGSKA (reference sequence).